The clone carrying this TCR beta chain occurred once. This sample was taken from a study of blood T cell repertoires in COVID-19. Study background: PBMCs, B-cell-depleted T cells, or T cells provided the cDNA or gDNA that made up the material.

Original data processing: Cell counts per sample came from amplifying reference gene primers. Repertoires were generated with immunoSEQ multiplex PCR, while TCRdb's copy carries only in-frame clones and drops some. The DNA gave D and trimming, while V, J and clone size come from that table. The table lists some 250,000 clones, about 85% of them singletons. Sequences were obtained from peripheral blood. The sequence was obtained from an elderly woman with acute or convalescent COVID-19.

The CDR3 loop reads CASSVAGFGDRGWSGANVLTF. The CDR3 bases are TGTGCCAGCAGCGTAGCCGGATTCGGGGACAGGGGGTGGTCTGGGGCCAACGTCCTGACTTTC. The genes are TRBV9 and TRBJ2-6; 11 bases are a match to TRBD1. The CDR3 is made up of 21 amino acids. Germline lookup yields CDR1 SGDLS and CDR2 YYNGEE. V dropped 0 bases and J dropped 1; count of bases not matched to a gene: 12.